Below, 22 T cell receptor beta chains from the same sample are listed, as sequenced in a study of cytomegalovirus exposure and HLA in healthy donors (dated by TCRdb to between 2016 and 2019). Library preparation employed the immunoSEQ multiplex PCR assay. For the multiplex PCR, a mixture combining 60 forward primers for TCR Vbeta segments and 13 reverse primers for TCR Jbeta segments was used. What TCRdb holds here is the immuneACCESS table cut down to in-frame rearrangements. Part of the clones is not present; checked against another copy, under half of the missing clones reflect an unresolved V gene, and the others are unexplained. The sample includes around 100,000 clones, with around 80% observed a single time. The top ten clones comprise about 4.4% of the sample. Sequencing was carried out using PBMCs. The source of these receptors is a male donor in good health and CMV-seropositive.

The CDR3 nucleotides read TGTGCCAGCAGTGCCTACAGGGGGGACAATCAGCCCCAGCATTTT. Translation gives CASSAYRGDNQPQHF. The chain joins TRBV6-1 to TRBJ1-5, with TRBD1 matching 8 bases. The CDR3 sequence is 15 residues long. V gave up 4 bases and J gave up 3 bases; unmatched junction bases: 5. The germline gives CDR1 MNHNS, CDR2 SASEGT.

This chain joins TRBV7-9 and TRBJ2-7; maybe TRBD2 (7 bases). Trimming stripped 5 bases from V and 4 bases from J, with 18 bases between. The CDR3 extends over 15 amino acids. Germline assignment: CDR1 SEHNR and CDR2 FQNEAQ (reference sequence). CDR3 region: CASSGVGGARYEQYF. The CDR3 nucleotides are TGTGCCAGCAGCGGCGTAGGGGGGGCGCGATACGAGCAGTACTTC.

The chain links TRBV7-2 to TRBJ1-5; 7 nucleotides match TRBD1. The V gene end was trimmed by 5 bases and the J gene end by 0 bases; junction bases not matched to a gene: 4. The CDR3 is 15 amino acids. Germline V gene lookup returns CDR1 SGHTA and CDR2 FQGNSA. The DNA for the CDR3 is TGTGCCAGCAGCCCCGGGGACAGTAGCAATCAGCCCCAGCATTTT. Encoded protein: CASSPGDSSNQPQHF.

This chain connects TRBV27 to TRBJ2-7; 8 bases align to TRBD1. CDR1 is MNHEY, CDR2 SMNVEV, per germline (reference sequence). J gave up 3 bases and V 6 bases, and 7 bases lay outside the gene matches. The CDR3 length is 14 residues. In nucleotides, the CDR3 is TGTGCCAGCAGCCCGCAGGGGGCTGGCTACGAGCAGTACTTC. Translated, it gives CASSPQGAGYEQYF.

J is TRBJ1-1 and V is TRBV27; maybe TRBD1 (6 bases). V was clipped by 3 bases and J by 3 bases, with 11 bases between them. The germline gives CDR1 MNHEY, CDR2 SMNVEV (reference sequence). CDR3 length: 14 residues. This CDR3 reads CASSFTGRDTEAFF. In DNA, the CDR3 is TGTGCCAGCAGTTTTACAGGGCGTGACACTGAAGCTTTCTTT.

This clone turned up a few times. The CDR3 spells CATGTGQGFDEQYF. The CDR3 nucleotides read TGTGCCACAGGAACGGGACAGGGATTCGACGAGCAGTACTTC. V and J are TRBV10-3 and TRBJ2-7; 9 bases agree with TRBD1. Germline CDR1 and CDR2: ENHRY and SYGVKD. The ends lost 10 bases at V and 5 bases at J; junction bases unmatched: 12. This CDR3 spans 14 amino acids.

This chain connects TRBV9 to TRBJ2-1; 10 bases fit TRBD2. CDR1 and CDR2 (germline): SGDLS, YYNGEE. V was pared by 4 bases and J by 5 bases, with 9 bases of the junction left unmatched. This CDR3 contains 16 residues. The CDR3 DNA is TGTGCCAGCAGCAAGCGAACTAGCGGGGTTAACAATGAGCAGTTCTTC. As protein: CASSKRTSGVNNEQFF. The full variable domain, its missing parts supplied by reference TRBV9 and TRBJ2-1, is DSGVTQTPKHLITATGQRVTLRCSPRSGDLSVYWYQQSLDQGLQFLIQYYNGEERAKGNILERFSAQQFPDLHSELNLSSLELGDSALYFCASSKRTSGVNNEQFFGPGTRLTVL.

The J gene is TRBJ2-7, the V gene TRBV5-1, with D unresolved. Germline assignment: CDR1 SGHRS and CDR2 YFSETQ. V gave up 1 base and J gave up 2 bases, with 19 bases separating them. This CDR3 comprises 17 residues. Written as DNA, the CDR3 is TGCGCCAGCAGCTTGAGAGGCGGAGCCGGATCTGCCTACGAGCAGTACTTC. This gives the protein CASSLRGGAGSAYEQYF.

The chain joins TRBV27 to TRBJ2-7, with D perhaps TRBD1 (5 bases). The CDR3 spans 14 residues. V was pared by 9 bases and J by 6 bases, with 21 bases between. Per germline, CDR1 MNHEY and CDR2 SMNVEV (reference sequence). CDR3 nucleotides: TGTGCCAGTGCTTCAGGGATCCTCCTTCGCGAGCAGTACTTC. This sequence encodes CASASGILLREQYF.

This chain joins TRBV13 and TRBJ2-1, with TRBD2 matching 11 bases. V lost 2 bases and J lost 7; bases outside the gene matches: 4. Germline values: CDR1 PRHDT, CDR2 FYEKMQ (reference sequence). This CDR3 has 15 residues. This CDR3 reads CASSLQLAGGNEQFF. In DNA, the CDR3 is TGTGCCAGCAGCTTACAGCTAGCGGGGGGAAATGAGCAGTTCTTC.

J is TRBJ2-1 and V is TRBV29-1, with D maybe TRBD1 (6 bases). This CDR3 comprises 14 residues. Trimming took 7 bases from V and 5 from J, leaving 18 bases between them. Germline-derived CDR1 and CDR2 are SQVTM and ANQGSEA. This CDR3 is CSGLGTRKNNEQFF. DNA of the CDR3: TGCAGCGGCCTAGGGACAAGGAAAAACAATGAGCAGTTCTTC.

The chain recombines TRBV6-6 with TRBJ2-1; maybe TRBD2 (5 bases). Germline CDR1 MNHNY, CDR2 SVGAGI (reference sequence). V lost 4 bases, J lost 5 bases, and 9 bases lay in between. This CDR3 region has 13 residues. The CDR3 nucleotides are TGTGCCAGCAGTTCTACTAGAAACAATGAGCAGTTCTTC. Its translation is CASSSTRNNEQFF.

The chain combines TRBV15 with TRBJ2-2; 15 nucleotides agree with TRBD2. Per germline, CDR1 LNHNV and CDR2 YYDKDF (reference sequence). The CDR3 is made up of 18 amino acids. The trim removed 5 bases at V and 6 bases at J, leaving 10 bases unmatched. The CDR3 protein is CATSRPGTSGGKAGELFF. In DNA, the CDR3 is TGTGCCACCAGCCGGCCCGGGACTAGCGGGGGGAAAGCCGGGGAGCTGTTTTTT.

This sequence joins TRBV15 and TRBJ1-2, with 9 nucleotides matching TRBD1. The junction had 7 bases not matched to a gene; V was cut back by 0 bases and J by 5 bases. The germline V gene encodes CDR1 LNHNV and CDR2 YYDKDF (reference sequence). The CDR3 contains 16 residues. The CDR3 DNA reads as TGTGCCACCAGCAGAGAACCATGGGACAGGGAGTATGGCTACACCTTC. This sequence encodes CATSREPWDREYGYTF.

This rearrangement joins TRBV7-9 to TRBJ1-2, with 8 bases identical to TRBD1. V trimming: 0 bases; J trimming: 2 bases; junction bases outside the gene matches: 5. There are 16 residues in the CDR3. Germline V gene lookup returns CDR1 SEHNR and CDR2 FQNEAQ (reference sequence). This chain's CDR3 is CASSLAGGQENYGYTF. The CDR3 nucleotides are TGTGCCAGCAGCTTAGCGGGGGGACAGGAGAACTATGGCTACACCTTC.

The chain couples TRBV29-1 to TRBJ2-4, with TRBD2 matching over 7 bases. CDR1 and CDR2 (germline): SQVTM, ANQGSEA. The trim removed 1 base at V and 0 bases at J, leaving 9 bases unmatched. The CDR3 is made up of 17 amino acids. The CDR3 coding sequence is TGCAGCGTTGAAGCCCTCGGGGGGTTTCAAGCCAAAAACATTCAGTACTTC. This translates into CSVEALGGFQAKNIQYF. Based on the CDR3 plus reference TRBV29-1 and TRBJ2-4, the full variable domain is SAVISQKPSRDICQRGTSLTIQCQVDSQVTMMFWYRQQPGQSLTLIATANQGSEATYESGFVIDKFPISRPNLTFSTLTVSNMSPEDSSIYLCSVEALGGFQAKNIQYFGAGTRLSVL.

The gene calls are TRBV6-1 and TRBJ2-7; D is unresolved. Per germline, CDR1 MNHNS and CDR2 SASEGT. Trimming took 11 bases from V and 0 from J, leaving 11 bases between them. This CDR3 region has 12 residues. Here the CDR3 DNA reads TGTGCCGTCCAGCGTGGCTCCTACGAGCAGTACTTC. It codes for CAVQRGSYEQYF.

This rearrangement joins TRBV4-2 to TRBJ2-3, with a weak D call TRBD1 (5 bases). Trimming took off 9 bases at V and 5 bases at J, with 18 bases between the two ends. The germline V gene encodes CDR1 LGHNA and CDR2 YNFKEQ. CDR3 size: 14 residues. CDR3 sequence reads: CASALTASGDTQYF. Written as DNA, the CDR3 is TGTGCCAGTGCCTTGACAGCTTCGGGAGATACGCAGTATTTT.

The chain has TRBV27 and TRBJ2-1; D possibly corresponds to TRBD2 (5 bases). The V end was cut by 6 bases, the J end by 6 bases, with 18 bases between. CDR1 MNHEY and CDR2 SMNVEV come from the germline V gene (reference sequence). This CDR3 is built from 15 residues. CDR3 protein: CASRNRRGQGNEQFF. DNA of the CDR3: TGTGCCAGCAGAAATCGACGAGGGCAAGGCAATGAGCAGTTCTTC.

This clone came up a few times. The chain is built from TRBV6-1 and TRBJ1-6; 9 nucleotides match TRBD1. From germline, CDR1 is MNHNS and CDR2 SASEGT. Unmatched junction bases numbered 4, after V lost 0 bases and J lost 7 bases. CDR3 length: 16 residues. The CDR3 DNA follows: TGTGCCAGCAGTGAAGCCCTCGGGACAGGGAATTCACCCCTCCACTTT. It is translated as CASSEALGTGNSPLHF.

This clone came up a few times. V usage is TRBV7-9 and J usage is TRBJ1-4; 7 bases match TRBD1. Looked up from germline, CDR1 is SEHNR and CDR2 is FQNEAQ (reference sequence). The trim removed 5 bases at V and 4 bases at J, leaving 4 bases unmatched. The CDR3 spans 14 residues. In DNA, the CDR3 is TGTGCCAGCAGCAAACAGGGGATTAATGAAAAACTGTTTTTT. Its protein product is CASSKQGINEKLFF.

This chain connects TRBV7-9 to TRBJ1-1; possible D gene TRBD1, 5 bases. The ends were cut back, 6 bases at V and 0 bases at J, with 17 bases in the middle. CDR1 is SEHNR and CDR2 is FQNEAQ in the germline V gene (reference sequence). The CDR3 sequence is 16 residues long. The CDR3 sequence is CASSSSDGGVNTEAFF. For the CDR3, the DNA is TGTGCCAGCAGTTCCTCGGATGGGGGGGTGAACACTGAAGCTTTCTTT.